Following are 28 T cell receptor beta chains from one sample sequenced in a study of blood T cell repertoires in COVID-19. Clones were read by immunoSEQ multiplex PCR, and TCRdb kept only the in-frame ones, dropping some. There are about 140,000 clones in the sample; 65% to 85% occur only once, and under 4.5% lies in the top ten. Material: peripheral blood. Receptor source: a woman in her sixties with acute or convalescent COVID-19.

The chain uses TRBV27 and TRBJ2-7; 7 bases line up with TRBD2. The CDR3 consists of 14 residues. The V gene's germline CDR1 is MNHEY and CDR2 SMNVEV (reference sequence). J gave up 2 bases and V 5 bases, and 6 bases lay outside the gene matches. DNA of the CDR3: TGTGCCAGCAGTCCCTTGGGGAGGGCCTACGAGCAGTACTTC. Protein: CASSPLGRAYEQYF.

The chain employs TRBV28 and TRBJ1-2; 7 nucleotides match TRBD1. The CDR3 is 19 residues long. CDR1 is MDHEN and CDR2 is SYDVKM in the germline V gene. The ends lost 2 bases at V and 2 bases at J; junction bases unmatched: 17. CDR3 nucleotide sequence: TGTGCCAGCAGTTTAAATATATATGCGGGGGGACAGCAGAACTATGGCTACACCTTC. This gives the protein CASSLNIYAGGQQNYGYTF.

The chain couples TRBV5-8 to TRBJ1-2, with TRBD1 matching 9 bases. The CDR3 is 14 amino acids. Germline values: CDR1 SGHTS, CDR2 YDEGEE. V lost 2 bases, J lost 6 bases, and 5 bases stayed unmatched. DNA of the CDR3: TGTGCCAGCAGCTTCCGGGACAGGGACGATGGCTACACCTTC. Its translation is CASSFRDRDDGYTF.

The chain has TRBV6-5 and TRBJ2-1, with 9 nucleotides matching TRBD2. The J segment lost 9 bases and the V segment lost 10 bases, leaving 13 bases of the junction unmatched. CDR1 MNHEY and CDR2 SVGAGI come from the germline V gene. The length of the CDR3 is 14 residues. The DNA of the CDR3 is TGTGCCATTCCGGGACTAGCAGTGAACGGTGAGCAGTTCTTC. Translated, it gives CAIPGLAVNGEQFF.

The chain uses TRBV11-3 and TRBJ2-5; 8 nucleotides match TRBD1. Losses at the gene ends were 4 bases for V and 2 bases for J; bases not matched to a gene: 3. Germline CDR1 is SGHNT and CDR2 is YENEEA. The CDR3 sequence is 14 residues long. CDR3 DNA sequence: TGTGCCAGCAGCTCGGACAGGGAGCAAGAGACCCAGTACTTC. Its translation: CASSSDREQETQYF.

The chain combines TRBV7-2 with TRBJ2-2; 11 bases are a match to TRBD2. Germline V gene data show CDR1 as SGHTA and CDR2 as FQGNSA. With 5 bases clipped from V and 7 bases from J, the junction kept 6 bases outside the gene matches. The CDR3 has 15 amino acids. The CDR3 DNA follows: TGTGCCAGCAGCCAGACTAGCGGGACCTTCGGGGAGCTGTTTTTT. Translating gives CASSQTSGTFGELFF. The variable domain in full, with the rest retrieved from reference TRBV7-2 and TRBJ2-2, is GAGVSQSPSNKVTEKGKDVELRCDPISGHTALYWYRQSLGQGLEFLIYFQGNSAPDKSGLPSDRFSAERTGGSVSTLTIQRTQQEDSAVYLCASSQTSGTFGELFFGEGSRLTVL.

The gene calls are TRBV7-3 and TRBJ2-1; 8 bases fit TRBD1. CDR1 is SGHTA, CDR2 FQGTGA, per germline. Trimming took 1 base from V and 5 from J; bases not matched to a gene: 7. The CDR3 has 16 amino acids. CDR3 sequence: CASSLIPGTGNNEQFF. In DNA form, the CDR3 reads TGTGCCAGCAGCTTAATACCCGGGACAGGAAACAATGAGCAGTTCTTC.

The chain has TRBV7-9 and TRBJ1-3, with D possibly being TRBD1 (6 bases). Germline assignment: CDR1 SEHNR and CDR2 FQNEAQ (reference sequence). V dropped 5 bases and J dropped 0 bases, with 17 bases sitting between them. The CDR3 is 17 residues long. The CDR3 bases are TGTGCCAGCAGCCATGCGACAGGTCCAAGCTCTGGAAACACCATATATTTT. Its protein product is CASSHATGPSSGNTIYF. The complete variable domain, with remaining parts taken from reference TRBV7-9 and TRBJ1-3, reads DTGVSQNPRHKITKRGQNVTFRCDPISEHNRLYWYRQTLGQGPEFLTYFQNEAQLEKSRLLSDRFSAERPKGSFSTLEIQRTEQGDSAMYLCASSHATGPSSGNTIYFGEGSWLTVV.

This chain links TRBV11-3 with TRBJ1-1; D perhaps matches TRBD1 (6 bases). V was shortened by 5 bases and J by 0 bases, with 10 bases between the two germline ends. CDR3 size: 14 residues. Germline V lookup: CDR1 SGHNT, CDR2 YENEEA. The CDR3 DNA reads TGTGCCAGCAGCCCCGGGGGGCTGAACACTGAAGCTTTCTTT. It specifies CASSPGGLNTEAFF.

In its sample, this clone was seen a few times. The chain recombines TRBV5-1 with TRBJ2-1; tentatively, D is TRBD2 (5 bases). The germline V gene encodes CDR1 SGHRS and CDR2 YFSETQ. V lost 3 bases, J lost 0 bases, and 10 bases lay in between. CDR3 size: 15 residues. Written as DNA, the CDR3 is TGCGCCAGCAGCTACAGTGAGGGCTCCTACAATGAGCAGTTCTTC. Translated: CASSYSEGSYNEQFF.

V gene TRBV7-3 combines with J gene TRBJ1-6; possible D gene TRBD1, 5 bases. CDR3 length equals 13 residues. Germline V gene lookup returns CDR1 SGHTA and CDR2 FQGTGA. Trimming cost V 5 bases and J 4 bases, with 6 bases left between them. CDR3 sequence (DNA): TGTGCCAGCAGCGCAGGGTATAATTCACCCCTCCACTTT. Translating gives CASSAGYNSPLHF.

The chain links TRBV18 to TRBJ2-5, with a possible D match to TRBD2 (5 bases). V lost 0 bases, J lost 5 bases, and 10 bases lay in between. The CDR3 loop spans 14 amino acids. CDR1 and CDR2 from the germline V gene are KGHSH and LQKENI. CDR3 protein: CASSPPNRGETQYF. CDR3 sequence (DNA): TGTGCCAGCTCACCACCGAACCGAGGGGAGACCCAGTACTTC.

The chain recombines TRBV14 with TRBJ2-1; D unclear. V lost 1 base to trimming and J lost 7 bases, with 14 bases between them. The CDR3 spans 15 residues. Germline CDR1 SGHDN, CDR2 FVKESK. The CDR3 region has the DNA TGTGCCAGCAGCCAAGGGGTGTCTAGATGGAATGAGCAGTTCTTC. It codes for CASSQGVSRWNEQFF.

The chain employs TRBV7-6 and TRBJ1-5, with a weak D call TRBD1 (6 bases). Per germline, CDR1 SGHVS and CDR2 FNYEAQ. Trimming stripped 1 base from V and 11 bases from J, with 18 bases between. The CDR3 loop spans 15 amino acids. The CDR3 loop reads CASSLGGGQSTAQHF. DNA of the CDR3: TGTGCCAGCAGCTTAGGAGGAGGACAGTCCACAGCCCAGCATTTT.

This clone was detected a few times. V gene TRBV5-4 combines with J gene TRBJ2-2, with a tentative D call TRBD2 (6 bases). Trimming removed 4 bases at V and 4 bases at J, with 11 bases between. The CDR3 length is 14 residues. CDR1 SGHNT and CDR2 YYREEE come from the germline V gene (reference sequence). CDR3 sequence (DNA): TGTGCCAGCAGCCCTCCCGGGGGCACCGGGGAGCTGTTTTTT. It codes for CASSPPGGTGELFF.

This clone was found once. The rearrangement uses TRBV3-1 (or the pseudogene TRBV3-2) and TRBJ2-1; 11 bases match TRBD2. Trimming at V came to 0 bases and at J to 0 bases, leaving 4 bases not matched to a gene. The CDR3 has 18 residues. Germline CDR1 LGHDT, CDR2 YNNKEL (reference sequence). CDR3 coding DNA: TGTGCCAGCAGCCAAGAAATGACTAGCGGGGACTCCTACAATGAGCAGTTCTTC. Amino acids: CASSQEMTSGDSYNEQFF.

V gene TRBV27 combines with J gene TRBJ1-5; no firm D call. Germline V gives CDR1 MNHEY, CDR2 SMNVEV (reference sequence). The CDR3 covers 12 residues. V gave up 3 bases and J gave up 6 bases, with 6 bases separating them. DNA of the CDR3: TGTGCCAGCAGTTTTACGGGTCAGCCCCAGCATTTT. Translation: CASSFTGQPQHF.

The chain joins TRBV28 to TRBJ2-7; TRBD2 agrees at 9 bases. This CDR3 has 12 amino acids. In germline, CDR1 is MDHEN, CDR2 SYDVKM. The J segment lost 5 bases and the V segment lost 10 bases, leaving 6 bases of the junction unmatched. Here the CDR3 reads CAIAGDGNEQYF. In nucleotides, the CDR3 is TGTGCCATAGCGGGAGACGGCAACGAGCAGTACTTC.

The chain recombines TRBV6-5 with TRBJ1-6; 9 nucleotides match TRBD1. CDR1 MNHEY and CDR2 SVGAGI come from the germline V gene. This CDR3 has 14 amino acids. Germline trimming cut 6 bases from V and 9 bases from J; bases unmatched to any gene: 6. The CDR3 region has the DNA TGTGCCAGCAGCCGGGACAGGGTCCCTTCACCCCTCCACTTT. Residues: CASSRDRVPSPLHF.

The chain combines TRBV2 with TRBJ2-1; 13 nucleotides align to TRBD2. V lost 8 bases and J lost 8; bases outside the gene matches: 6. CDR1 SNHLY and CDR2 FYNNEI come from the germline V gene. The length of the CDR3 is 14 residues. This chain's CDR3 is CASGGLAGIDEQFF. DNA for the CDR3: TGTGCCAGCGGGGGACTAGCGGGAATCGATGAGCAGTTCTTC.

Comment on this clone: The sample has other DNA sequences that encode this CDR3 too. This sequence joins TRBV11-3 and TRBJ1-1; a weak D match, TRBD1 (5 bases). V lost 6 bases to trimming and J lost 1 base, with 9 bases between them. CDR3 length: 13 residues. Germline V gene data show CDR1 as SGHNT and CDR2 as YENEEA. CDR3 amino acids: CASRPTGNTEAFF. CDR3 DNA: TGTGCCAGCAGGCCTACAGGGAACACTGAAGCTTTCTTT.

Only one count was recorded for this clone. This rearrangement joins TRBV29-1 to TRBJ2-7; the match to TRBD2 covers 8 bases. J gave up 0 bases and V 6 bases, and 7 bases lay outside the gene matches. The CDR3 contains 14 residues. Germline V lookup: CDR1 SQVTM, CDR2 ANQGSEA. The CDR3: CSVTGGGASYEQYF. The CDR3, as DNA: TGCAGCGTCACGGGAGGGGGGGCCTCCTACGAGCAGTACTTC.

V is TRBV9 and J is TRBJ1-1; the match to TRBD1 covers 7 bases. The J segment lost 3 bases and the V segment lost 3 bases, leaving 2 bases of the junction unmatched. This CDR3 has 13 amino acids. Germline V gene sequence: CDR1 SGDLS, CDR2 YYNGEE. CDR3 region: CASSAGTDTEAFF. As DNA, the CDR3 is TGTGCCAGCAGCGCAGGGACAGACACTGAAGCTTTCTTT.

The chain joins TRBV19 to TRBJ1-1; TRBD1 might be the D (6 bases). The germline V and J ends were trimmed by 8 bases and 2 bases, with 18 bases remaining between them. Germline loops: CDR1 LNHDA, CDR2 SQIVND (reference sequence). This CDR3 contains 15 residues. CDR3 loop: CASCRGQGDNTEAFF. The CDR3 DNA is TGTGCCAGTTGTCGGGGACAAGGGGATAACACTGAAGCTTTCTTT. Filled out from reference TRBV19 and TRBJ1-1, the complete variable domain reads DGGITQSPKYLFRKEGQNVTLSCEQNLNHDAMYWYRQDPGQGLRLIYYSQIVNDFQKGDIAEGYSVSREKKESFPLTVTSAQKNPTAFYLCASCRGQGDNTEAFFGQGTRLTVV.

The chain couples TRBV10-3 to TRBJ2-7; 8 bases match TRBD2. From germline, CDR1 is ENHRY and CDR2 SYGVKD. V lost 3 bases to trimming and J lost 6 bases; unmatched junction nucleotides: 7. This CDR3 region has 14 residues. As DNA, the CDR3 is TGTGCCATCAGTGACCTCGGGAGGGCGGGCGAGCAGTACTTC. It encodes CAISDLGRAGEQYF.

This rearrangement joins TRBV2 to TRBJ1-4; TRBD1 agrees at 9 bases. The CDR3 extends over 16 amino acids. CDR1 SNHLY and CDR2 FYNNEI come from the germline V gene. V trimming: 1 base; J trimming: 8 bases; junction bases outside the gene matches: 8. The CDR3 region is CASSEVTGQGWEKLFF. CDR3 sequence (DNA): TGTGCCAGCAGTGAAGTAACGGGACAGGGATGGGAAAAACTGTTTTTT.

J is TRBJ1-1 and V is TRBV10-3; D is perhaps TRBD1 (5 bases). Per germline, CDR1 ENHRY and CDR2 SYGVKD. This CDR3 region has 13 residues. Trimming stripped 4 bases from V and 6 bases from J, with 12 bases between. As DNA, the CDR3 is TGTGCCATCAGTGGAGGCAGGGCGGCTGAAGCTTTCTTT. This sequence encodes CAISGGRAAEAFF.

V gene TRBV19 combines with J gene TRBJ1-1; TRBD1 agrees at 9 bases. V shed 7 bases and J 2 bases; nucleotides not matched to a gene: 2. The CDR3 consists of 13 residues. Per germline, CDR1 LNHDA and CDR2 SQIVND (reference sequence). The chain's CDR3 is CASNRGPNTEAFF. DNA for the CDR3: TGTGCCAGTAACAGGGGGCCAAACACTGAAGCTTTCTTT.